One T cell receptor (beta chain) is described in this entry. What it binds is not known. This entry belongs to a study of T cells after yellow fever vaccination. Germline V CDR1 and CDR2: SEHNR, FQNEAQ (reference sequence). The CDR3 runs to 14 residues. V was shortened by 5 bases and J by 1 base, with 11 bases between the two germline ends. 5'RACE template switching added a universal primer site and UMIs to TCR cDNA. TCRdb processed the 5' RACE reads anew with MiXCR; each CDR3 protein has one entry. The sample has around 330,000 distinct CDR3 sequences; less than 4.5% are singletons. General study points: A large majority of primary-vaccination clones showed up again after the booster (96% CD4, around 85% CD8).

The specimen comprised PBMCs, sampled on the day of the yellow fever booster vaccination. The chain uses TRBV7-9 and TRBJ2-5; D may be TRBD1 or TRBD2 (5 bases each). The clonotype was recovered from a young man who received the YFV17D yellow fever vaccine. CDR3 sequence (DNA): TGTGCCAGCAGCGCAGGGACCGTCCAAGAGACCCAGTACTTC. The encoded protein is CASSAGTVQETQYF.